The 16 T cell receptor beta chains reported below all come from one sample, sequenced in a study of early T cells in non-severe SARS-CoV-2 infection. TCRdb recomputed calls from the 5' RACE reads with MiXCR, one row per CDR3 protein. The table has around 61,000 distinct CDR3 sequences, 10% to 14% seen once; the top ten hold approximately 1.7%. The sample was whole blood. These TCRs come from an adult who was a healthcare worker with PCR-confirmed SARS-CoV-2 infection or an uninfected control (not recorded which).

This clonotype was found many times. V gene TRBV3-1 combines with J gene TRBJ2-7; D is tentatively TRBD1 or TRBD2 (6 bases each). The CDR3 totals 13 residues. Trimming took 1 base from V and 9 from J, leaving 13 bases between them. The V gene's germline CDR1 is LGHDT and CDR2 YNNKEL (reference sequence). CDR3 nucleotide sequence: TGTGCCAGCAGCCAAGTCTCGGGGGCCAGGCAGTACTTC. It translates to CASSQVSGARQYF.

This sequence joins TRBV12-2 and TRBJ1-1; the table's D gene call, TRBD1, was not cross checked with the DNA. TRBV12-2 is deemed a pseudogene. The CDR3 is 20 residues long. The CDR3, as DNA: TGTGCAAGTCGCTGGACCGGGACAGGGGTTTTTACGGGGGTGAACACTGAAGCTTTCTTT. It yields the protein CASRWTGTGVFTGVNTEAFF.

This clonotype was counted ten times or more. V and J are TRBV6-2 or TRBV6-3 and TRBJ2-7; D is unresolved. CDR3 length equals 15 residues. The V end was cut by 2 bases, the J end by 6 bases, with 17 bases between. Germline CDR1 and CDR2: MNHEY and SVGEGT. In nucleotides, the CDR3 is TGTGCCAGCAGTTACGAGCCCTCATGGGTAGGCGAGCAGTACTTC. Protein: CASSYEPSWVGEQYF.

This chain uses TRBV7-8 with TRBJ2-7; a weak D match, TRBD1 (5 bases). V lost 0 bases and J lost 0, with 18 bases in between. This CDR3 has 18 amino acids. In germline, CDR1 is SGHVS, CDR2 FQNEAQ. CDR3 sequence (DNA): TGTGCCAGCAGCTTAGCCCGACGATCTGGGGCCAGCTCCTACGAGCAGTACTTC. Its protein product is CASSLARRSGASSYEQYF.

The table lists this clonotype with a few counts. The chain carries TRBV3-1 and TRBJ2-5, with a weak D call TRBD1 (5 bases). Trimming took off 4 bases at V and 7 bases at J, with 16 bases between the two ends. This CDR3 contains 14 residues. Germline assignment: CDR1 LGHDT and CDR2 YNNKEL (reference sequence). CDR3 protein: CASSRGGAKGTQYF. For the CDR3, the DNA is TGTGCCAGCAGCCGGGGCGGAGCGAAGGGGACCCAGTACTTC.

J is TRBJ1-5 and V is TRBV5-6; D unresolved. The CDR3 is made up of 15 amino acids. The V gene lost 2 bases and the J gene lost 0 bases, with 9 bases spanning the gap. The germline gives CDR1 SGHDT, CDR2 YYEEEE. CDR3 bases: TGTGCCAGCAGCTTCGGCGGATATAGCAATCAGCCCCAGCATTTT. Translating gives CASSFGGYSNQPQHF.

The V and J genes are TRBV7-3 and TRBJ2-2; D remains ambiguous. The CDR3 totals 12 residues. CDR1 and CDR2 (germline): SGHTA, FQGTGA. Trimming removed 5 bases at V and 6 bases at J, with 7 bases between. CDR3 nucleotide sequence: TGTGCCAGCAGCCTACCGCCCGGGGAGCTGTTTTTT. Its protein product is CASSLPPGELFF.

The sample holds many counts of this clonotype. The chain has TRBV28 and TRBJ2-1, with TRBD1 matching 7 bases. CDR1 and CDR2 from the germline V gene are MDHEN and SYDVKM. CDR3 length: 15 amino acids. The junction had 8 bases not matched to a gene; V was cut back by 5 bases and J by 4 bases. CDR3 DNA: TGTGCCAGCAGTCAGACCGGGACAGAATACAATGAGCAGTTCTTC. Translation: CASSQTGTEYNEQFF.

The rearrangement uses TRBV5-1 and TRBJ1-1; no clear D gene. The V gene's germline CDR1 is SGHRS and CDR2 YFSETQ. The CDR3 sequence is 13 residues long. Trimming took 3 bases from V and 1 from J, leaving 7 bases between them. The CDR3 reads CASSWRPNTEAFF. The DNA of the CDR3 is TGCGCCAGCAGCTGGAGACCGAACACTGAAGCTTTCTTT.

There are many counts of this clonotype. This chain joins TRBV12-3 or TRBV12-4 and TRBJ1-6; D call uncertain. The CDR3 length is 13 residues. Trimming took off 5 bases at V and 7 bases at J, with 9 bases between the two ends. The CDR3 nucleotides are TGTGCCAGCAGTCCTCTTGAGAATTCACCCCTCCACTTT. Translating gives CASSPLENSPLHF.

The table lists this clonotype with many counts. The rearrangement links TRBV20-1 to TRBJ1-5; TRBD1 is a possible D gene (5 bases). Trimming stripped 2 bases from V and 4 bases from J, with 12 bases between. Germline V gene data show CDR1 as DFQATT and CDR2 as SNEGSKA (reference sequence). The CDR3 extends over 14 amino acids. The CDR3 loop reads CSARPMGGNQPQHF. The CDR3, as DNA: TGCAGTGCTAGACCCATGGGGGGGAATCAGCCCCAGCATTTT.

A few counts support this clonotype. V is TRBV20-1 and J is TRBJ1-4; no firm D call. Germline V gene sequence: CDR1 DFQATT, CDR2 SNEGSKA (reference sequence). The germline V and J ends were trimmed by 3 bases and 0 bases, with 14 bases remaining between them. This CDR3 comprises 16 residues. Here the CDR3 DNA reads TGCAGTGCTAGCTCCCTGAGTTCTTCAACTAATGAAAAACTGTTTTTT. It is translated as CSASSLSSSTNEKLFF.

The V call is TRBV20-1, the J call TRBJ2-7; tentatively, D is TRBD2 (6 bases). Trimming cost V 0 bases and J 3 bases, with 15 bases left between them. Germline-derived CDR1 and CDR2 are DFQATT and SNEGSKA (reference sequence). The CDR3 spans 15 residues. CDR3 region: CSARDPGGAVYEQYF. The CDR3 nucleotides read TGCAGTGCTAGAGATCCTGGCGGGGCAGTCTACGAGCAGTACTTC.

This clonotype was recorded many times. This chain connects TRBV21-1 to TRBJ1-1; TRBD1, the table's D call, lacks a check against the DNA. TRBV21-1 is listed as a pseudogene. The CDR3 length is 15 residues. The CDR3 loop is CASSVRPGSNTEAFF. For the CDR3, the DNA is TGTGCCAGCAGCGTAAGACCGGGATCGAACACTGAAGCTTTCTTT.

The genes are TRBV28 and TRBJ1-1, with D maybe TRBD1 (5 bases). The germline CDR1 and CDR2 sequences are MDHEN and SYDVKM. The CDR3 totals 13 residues. Trimming took off 4 bases at V and 7 bases at J, with 13 bases between the two ends. CDR3 DNA sequence: TGTGCCAGCAGTTCGGGACTAATTGGTGAAGCTTTCTTT. It translates to CASSSGLIGEAFF.

This clonotype was recorded many times. This chain links TRBV7-9 with TRBJ2-5; a possible D gene is TRBD1 (5 bases). Germline CDR1 and CDR2: SEHNR and FQNEAQ (reference sequence). The V end lost 5 bases, the J end lost 3 bases, and 10 bases lay between the germline ends. The CDR3 loop spans 13 amino acids. The CDR3 sequence: CASSRGREETQYF. The CDR3 DNA sequence: TGTGCCAGCAGCAGAGGCAGGGAAGAGACCCAGTACTTC.